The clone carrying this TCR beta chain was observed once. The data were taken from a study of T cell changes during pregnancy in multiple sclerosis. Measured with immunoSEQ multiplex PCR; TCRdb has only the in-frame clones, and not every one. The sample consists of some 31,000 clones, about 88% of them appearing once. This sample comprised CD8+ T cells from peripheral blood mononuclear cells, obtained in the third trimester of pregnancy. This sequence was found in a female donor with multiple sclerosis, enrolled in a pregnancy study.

The CDR3 nucleotides read TGTGCCTGGAGTGACAACAGGAACGAGCAGTACTTC. This translates into CAWSDNRNEQYF. The J gene is TRBJ2-7, the V gene TRBV30; a possible D gene is TRBD1 (5 bases). Germline CDR1 is GTSNPN and CDR2 is SVGIG (reference sequence). The V end was cut by 1 base, the J end by 5 bases, with 9 bases between. There are 12 residues in the CDR3.